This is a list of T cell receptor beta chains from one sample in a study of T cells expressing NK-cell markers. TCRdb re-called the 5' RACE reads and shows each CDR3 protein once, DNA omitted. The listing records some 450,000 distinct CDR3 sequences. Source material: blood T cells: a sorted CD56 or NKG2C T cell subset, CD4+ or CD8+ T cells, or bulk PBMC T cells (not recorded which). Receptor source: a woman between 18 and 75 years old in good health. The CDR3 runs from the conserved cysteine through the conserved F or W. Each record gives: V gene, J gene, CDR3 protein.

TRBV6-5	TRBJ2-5	CASSHTRGQGASETQYF
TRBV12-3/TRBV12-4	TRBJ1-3	CASSLGRTRDTIYF
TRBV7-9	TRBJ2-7	CASSATGVTYEQYF
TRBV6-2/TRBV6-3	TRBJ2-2	CASSRPDSTNTGELFF
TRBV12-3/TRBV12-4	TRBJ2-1	CASRPGTSGVNEQFF
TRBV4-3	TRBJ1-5	CASSQEVGTGEPQHF
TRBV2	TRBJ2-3	CASSFRDSGGDTQYF
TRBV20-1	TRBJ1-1	CSAFLGQGNTEAFF
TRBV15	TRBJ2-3	CATDRDTTTDTQYF
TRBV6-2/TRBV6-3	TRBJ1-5	CASRRGPGQGVSQPQHF
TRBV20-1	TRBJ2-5	CSARELQETQYF
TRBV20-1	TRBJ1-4	CSAGRDATNEKLFF
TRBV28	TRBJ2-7	CASSLTGTGKYEQYF
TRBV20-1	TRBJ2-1	CSAVDGTSAYNEQFF
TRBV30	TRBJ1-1	CAWSWGNTEAFF
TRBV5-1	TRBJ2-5	CASSFGKGGSLETQYF
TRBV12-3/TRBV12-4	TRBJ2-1	CASSSGTGSGNEQFF
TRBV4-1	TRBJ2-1	CASSQRATTGQGRYEQFF
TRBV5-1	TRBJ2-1	CASSGMVSGGNNEQFF
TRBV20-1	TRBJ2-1	CGSTTSSYNEQFF
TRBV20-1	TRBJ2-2	CSALGQGWPGELFF
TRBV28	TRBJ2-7	CASSIGQGAYEQYF
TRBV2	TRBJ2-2	CASSEFLPNTGELFF
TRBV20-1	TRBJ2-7	CSVREFGISYEQYF
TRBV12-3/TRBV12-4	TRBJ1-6	CASSLPFPPLHF
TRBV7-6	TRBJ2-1	CASSPTEGGEQFF
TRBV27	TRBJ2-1	CASSPGTSENEQFF
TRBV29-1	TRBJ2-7	CSVSGSAYEQYF
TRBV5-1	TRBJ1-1	CASSRNRGPEWNAEAFF
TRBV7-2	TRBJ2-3	CASSLIGTSGTDTQYF